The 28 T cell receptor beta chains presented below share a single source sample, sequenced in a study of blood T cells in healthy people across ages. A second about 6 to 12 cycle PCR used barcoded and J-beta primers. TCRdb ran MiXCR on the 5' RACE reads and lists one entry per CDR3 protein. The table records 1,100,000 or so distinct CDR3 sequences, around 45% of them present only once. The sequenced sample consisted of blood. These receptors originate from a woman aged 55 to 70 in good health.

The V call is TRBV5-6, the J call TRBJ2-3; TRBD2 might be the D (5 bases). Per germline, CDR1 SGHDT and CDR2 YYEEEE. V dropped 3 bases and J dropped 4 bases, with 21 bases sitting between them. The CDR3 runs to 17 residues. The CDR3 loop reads CASSSLFLGDRADTQYF. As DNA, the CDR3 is TGTGCCAGCAGCTCCCTTTTTTTGGGAGATAGGGCAGATACGCAGTATTTT. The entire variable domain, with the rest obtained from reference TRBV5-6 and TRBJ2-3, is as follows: DAGVTQSPTHLIKTRGQQVTLRCSPKSGHDTVSWYQQALGQGPQFIFQYYEEEERQRGNFPDRFSGHQFPNYSSELNVNALLLGDSALYLCASSSLFLGDRADTQYFGPGTRLTVL.

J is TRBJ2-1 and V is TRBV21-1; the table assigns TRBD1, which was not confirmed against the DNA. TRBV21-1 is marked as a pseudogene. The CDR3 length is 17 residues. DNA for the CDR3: TGTGCCAGCAGCAAAGTTAGACCGGGACAGCCTTACAATGAGCAGTTCTTC. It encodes CASSKVRPGQPYNEQFF.

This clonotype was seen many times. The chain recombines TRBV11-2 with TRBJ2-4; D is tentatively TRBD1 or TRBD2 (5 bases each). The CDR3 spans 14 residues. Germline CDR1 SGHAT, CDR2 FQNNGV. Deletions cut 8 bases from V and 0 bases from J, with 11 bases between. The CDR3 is CASRDGLAKNIQYF. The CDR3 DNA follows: TGTGCCAGCCGGGACGGTCTAGCCAAAAACATTCAGTACTTC.

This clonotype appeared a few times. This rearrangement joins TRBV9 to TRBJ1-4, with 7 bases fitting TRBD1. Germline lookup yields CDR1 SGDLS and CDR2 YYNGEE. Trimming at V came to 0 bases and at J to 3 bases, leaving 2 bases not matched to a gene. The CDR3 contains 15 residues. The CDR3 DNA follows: TGTGCCAGCAGCGTAGAGGGACAGCCTAATGAAAAACTGTTTTTT. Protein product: CASSVEGQPNEKLFF.

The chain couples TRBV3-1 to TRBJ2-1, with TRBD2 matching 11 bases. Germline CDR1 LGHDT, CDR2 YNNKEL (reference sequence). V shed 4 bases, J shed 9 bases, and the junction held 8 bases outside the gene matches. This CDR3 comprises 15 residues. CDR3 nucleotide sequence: TGTGCCAGCAGCCCTTTAGCGGGAGGGGAAAGTGAGCAGTTCTTC. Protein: CASSPLAGGESEQFF.

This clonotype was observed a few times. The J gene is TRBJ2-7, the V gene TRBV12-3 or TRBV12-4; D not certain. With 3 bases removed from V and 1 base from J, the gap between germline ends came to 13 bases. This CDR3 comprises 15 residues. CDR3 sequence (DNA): TGTGCCAGCAGTTTGGTCAGCCCTCCATCCTACGAGCAGTACTTC. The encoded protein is CASSLVSPPSYEQYF.

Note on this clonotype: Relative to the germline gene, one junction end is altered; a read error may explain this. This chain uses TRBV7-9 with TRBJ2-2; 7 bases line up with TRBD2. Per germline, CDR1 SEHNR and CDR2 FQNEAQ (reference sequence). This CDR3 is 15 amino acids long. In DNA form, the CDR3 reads TGTGCCAGCAGCCTGGGGGGGGTGAACGCCGGGGAGCTGTTTTTT. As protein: CASSLGGVNAGELFF.

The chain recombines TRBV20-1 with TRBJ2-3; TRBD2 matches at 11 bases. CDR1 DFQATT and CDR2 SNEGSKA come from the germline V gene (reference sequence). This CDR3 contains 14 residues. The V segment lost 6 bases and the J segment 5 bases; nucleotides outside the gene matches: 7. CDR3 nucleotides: TGCAGTGCGTATACTAGCGGGAGTTTAGATACGCAGTATTTT. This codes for CSAYTSGSLDTQYF.

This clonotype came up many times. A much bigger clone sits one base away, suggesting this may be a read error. The DNA for the CDR3 is TGTGCCACCAGCAGATCAGCTAGCGGGAGTGGCTACGAGCAGTACTTC. Translating gives CATSRSASGSGYEQYF. The chain recombines TRBV15 with TRBJ2-7; 10 nucleotides agree with TRBD2. The V segment lost 2 bases and the J segment 3 bases; nucleotides outside the gene matches: 7. CDR3 length: 16 residues. Germline CDR1 and CDR2: LNHNV and YYDKDF (reference sequence).

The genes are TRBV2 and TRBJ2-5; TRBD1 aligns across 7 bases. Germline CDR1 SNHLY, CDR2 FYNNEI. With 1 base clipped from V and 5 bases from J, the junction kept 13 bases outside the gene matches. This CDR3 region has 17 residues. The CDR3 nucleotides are TGTGCCAGCAGTGAAGTGTGGGCAGGGGGTCTTTCGGAGACCCAGTACTTC. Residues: CASSEVWAGGLSETQYF.

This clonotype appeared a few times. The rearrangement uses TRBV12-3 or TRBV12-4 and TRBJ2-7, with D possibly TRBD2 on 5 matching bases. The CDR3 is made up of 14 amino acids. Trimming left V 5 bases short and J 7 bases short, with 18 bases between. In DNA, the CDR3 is TGTGCCAGCAGTCGGACGGAGGTAACGATTGAGCAGTACTTC. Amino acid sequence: CASSRTEVTIEQYF.

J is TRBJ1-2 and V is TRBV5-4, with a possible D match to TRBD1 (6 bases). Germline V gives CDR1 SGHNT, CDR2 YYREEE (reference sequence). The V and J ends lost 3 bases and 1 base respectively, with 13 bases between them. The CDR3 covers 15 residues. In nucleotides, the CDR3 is TGTGCCAGCAGCTCCAGGGGACGGATTAACTATGGCTACACCTTC. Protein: CASSSRGRINYGYTF.

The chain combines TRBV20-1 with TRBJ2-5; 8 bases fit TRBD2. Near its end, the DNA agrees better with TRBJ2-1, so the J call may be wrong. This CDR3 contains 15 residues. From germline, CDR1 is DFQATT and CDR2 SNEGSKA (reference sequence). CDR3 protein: CSARGGLVWQETQFF. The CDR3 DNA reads TGCAGTGCTAGAGGGGGACTAGTTTGGCAAGAGACCCAGTTCTTC.

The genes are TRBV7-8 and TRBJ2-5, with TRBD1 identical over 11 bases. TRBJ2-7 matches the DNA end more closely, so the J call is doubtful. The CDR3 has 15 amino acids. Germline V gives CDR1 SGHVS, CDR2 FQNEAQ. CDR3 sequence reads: CASSQGGQGGYEQYF. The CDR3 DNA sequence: TGTGCCAGCAGCCAGGGGGGACAGGGGGGCTACGAGCAGTACTTC.

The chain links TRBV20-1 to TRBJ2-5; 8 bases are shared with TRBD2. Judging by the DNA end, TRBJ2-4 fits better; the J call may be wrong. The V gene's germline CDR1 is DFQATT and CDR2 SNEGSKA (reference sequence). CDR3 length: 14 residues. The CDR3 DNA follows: TGCAGTGCTCGTACTAGCGGAAAAAAAAACATTCAGTACTTC. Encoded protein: CSARTSGKKNIQYF.

CDR3 region: CASSLITEQYF. The CDR3 coding sequence is TGTGCCAGCAGCTTGATCACCGAGCAGTACTTC. V and J are TRBV5-8 and TRBJ2-4; unclear D gene. The J call may be faulty, since TRBJ2-7 better matches the DNA end. The CDR3 spans 11 residues. Germline assignment: CDR1 SGHTS and CDR2 YDEGEE.

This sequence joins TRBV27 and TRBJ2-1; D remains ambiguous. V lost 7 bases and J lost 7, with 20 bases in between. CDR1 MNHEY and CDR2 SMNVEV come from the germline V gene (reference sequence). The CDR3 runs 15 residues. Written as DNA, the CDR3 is TGTGCCAGCACCCTACCACCTAAGGCCCCTAATGAGCAGTTCTTC. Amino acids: CASTLPPKAPNEQFF.

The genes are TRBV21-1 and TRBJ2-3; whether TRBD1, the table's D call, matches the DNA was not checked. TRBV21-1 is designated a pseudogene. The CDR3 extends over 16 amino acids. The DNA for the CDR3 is TGTGCCAGCAGCCAAAACAGGACAGGGGGCACAGATACGCAGTATTTT. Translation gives CASSQNRTGGTDTQYF.

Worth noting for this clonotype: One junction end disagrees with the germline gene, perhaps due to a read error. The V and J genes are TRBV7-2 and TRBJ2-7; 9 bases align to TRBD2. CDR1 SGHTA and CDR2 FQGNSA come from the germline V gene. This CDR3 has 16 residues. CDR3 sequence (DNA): TGTGCCGGCAGATCAACGGGAGTAGCGGGAGCTAACGAGCAGTACTTC. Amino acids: CAGRSTGVAGANEQYF.

CDR3 DNA sequence: TGCGCCAGTTCATTGACTCCTGACTACGAGCAGTACTTC. It translates to CASSLTPDYEQYF. This sequence joins TRBV10-2 and TRBJ2-7; D gene ambiguous. Germline V gene sequence: CDR1 WSHSY, CDR2 SAAADI. The CDR3 has 13 amino acids. V dropped 9 bases and J dropped 3 bases, with 15 bases sitting between them.

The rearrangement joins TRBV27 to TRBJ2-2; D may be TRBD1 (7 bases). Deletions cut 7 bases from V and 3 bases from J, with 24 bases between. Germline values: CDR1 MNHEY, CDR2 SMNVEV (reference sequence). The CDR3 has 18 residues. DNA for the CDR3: TGTGCCAGCACGTCCTCGGACAGGTCGAGGGAGGACACCGGGGAGCTGTTTTTT. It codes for CASTSSDRSREDTGELFF.

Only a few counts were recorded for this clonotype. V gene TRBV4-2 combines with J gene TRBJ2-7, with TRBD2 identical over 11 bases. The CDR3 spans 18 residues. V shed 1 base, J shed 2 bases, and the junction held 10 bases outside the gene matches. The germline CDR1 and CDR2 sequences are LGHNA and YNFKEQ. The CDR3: CASSQATLLAGGTYEQYF. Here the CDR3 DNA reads TGTGCCAGCAGCCAAGCTACCCTCTTAGCGGGGGGGACCTACGAGCAGTACTTC.

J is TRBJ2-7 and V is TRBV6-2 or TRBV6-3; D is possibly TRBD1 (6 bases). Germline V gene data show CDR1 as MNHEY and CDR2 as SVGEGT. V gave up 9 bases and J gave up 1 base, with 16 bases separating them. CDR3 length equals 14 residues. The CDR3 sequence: CARPPQGSSYEQYF. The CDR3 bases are TGTGCCAGACCTCCTCAGGGGTCTTCCTACGAGCAGTACTTC.

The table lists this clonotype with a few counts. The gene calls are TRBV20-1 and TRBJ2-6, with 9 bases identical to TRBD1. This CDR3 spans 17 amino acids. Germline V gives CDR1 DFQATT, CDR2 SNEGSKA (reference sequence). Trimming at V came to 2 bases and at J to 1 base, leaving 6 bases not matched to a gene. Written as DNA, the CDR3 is TGCAGTGCTAGAAGGGGACAGGGAGGGTCTGGGGCCAACGTCCTGACTTTC. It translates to CSARRGQGGSGANVLTF.

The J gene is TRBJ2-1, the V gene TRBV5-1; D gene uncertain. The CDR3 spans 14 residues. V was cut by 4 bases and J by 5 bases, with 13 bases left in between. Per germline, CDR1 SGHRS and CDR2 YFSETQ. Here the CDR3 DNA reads TGCGCCAGCAGCCCGACCCCGCGACACAATGAGCAGTTCTTC. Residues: CASSPTPRHNEQFF.

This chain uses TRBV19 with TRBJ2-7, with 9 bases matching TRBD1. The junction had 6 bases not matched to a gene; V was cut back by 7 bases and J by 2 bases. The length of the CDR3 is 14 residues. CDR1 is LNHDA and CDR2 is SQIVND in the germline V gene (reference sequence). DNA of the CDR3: TGTGCCAGTACGGGGACAGGGCGACCCTACGAGCAGTACTTC. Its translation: CASTGTGRPYEQYF.

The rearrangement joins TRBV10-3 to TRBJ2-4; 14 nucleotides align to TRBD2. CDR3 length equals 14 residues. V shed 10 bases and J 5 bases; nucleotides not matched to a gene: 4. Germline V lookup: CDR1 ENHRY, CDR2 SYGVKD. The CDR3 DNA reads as TGTGCCACCAGGGGACTAGCGGGAGAAAACATTCAGTACTTC. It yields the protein CATRGLAGENIQYF.

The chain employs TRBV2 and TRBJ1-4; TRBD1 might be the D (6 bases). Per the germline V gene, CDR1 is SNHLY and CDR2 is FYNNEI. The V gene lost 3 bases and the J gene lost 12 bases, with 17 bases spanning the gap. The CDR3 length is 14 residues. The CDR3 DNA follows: TGTGCCAGCAGTGAGTTGGGGGCGCGTATGGAACTGTTTTTT. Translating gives CASSELGARMELFF. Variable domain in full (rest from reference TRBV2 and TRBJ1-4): EPEVTQTPSHQVTQMGQEVILRCVPISNHLYFYWYRQILGQKVEFLVSFYNNEISEKSEIFDDQFSVERPDGSNFTLKIRSTKLEDSAMYFCASSELGARMELFFGSGTQLSVL.